These 13 T cell receptor beta chains were all obtained from the same sample, sequenced in a study of T-cell reconstitution after alpha-beta-depleted transplantation in children. Unique molecular identifiers were incorporated during preparation of the TCRbeta library. MiXCR was run by TCRdb on the PCR reads, yielding one entry per CDR3 protein. The sample holds over 550,000 distinct CDR3 sequences; about 10% are singletons and the top ten take less than 5%. The sample in question was PBMCs from the stem cell graft donor, obtained from the stem cell graft. These receptors originate from a human donor who donated a stem cell graft to a child with acute myeloid leukemia.

The chain uses TRBV11-2 and TRBJ2-2; 8 nucleotides line up with TRBD1. Germline CDR1 is SGHAT and CDR2 is FQNNGV. This CDR3 has 18 amino acids. V gave up 0 bases and J gave up 0 bases; unmatched junction bases: 6. The CDR3 spells CASSLDRLTGANTGELFF. CDR3 DNA: TGTGCCAGCAGCTTAGATAGATTGACAGGGGCGAACACCGGGGAGCTGTTTTTT.

The CDR3 protein is CSARDAGGRTDTQYF. The CDR3, as DNA: TGCAGTGCTAGAGATGCGGGGGGTCGAACAGATACGCAGTATTTT. The chain combines TRBV20-1 with TRBJ2-3; 8 bases are a match to TRBD2. CDR1 is DFQATT and CDR2 is SNEGSKA in the germline V gene (reference sequence). The CDR3 has 15 amino acids. The junction had 5 bases not matched to a gene; V was cut back by 0 bases and J by 3 bases.

V gene TRBV5-1 combines with J gene TRBJ2-1, with TRBD2 matching over 12 bases. Trimming took 4 bases from V and 1 from J; bases not matched to a gene: 6. CDR1 and CDR2 (germline): SGHRS, YFSETQ. The CDR3 extends over 17 amino acids. Here the CDR3 reads CASSGGLAGPSYNEQFF. CDR3 bases: TGCGCCAGCAGCGGGGGACTAGCGGGCCCTTCCTACAATGAGCAGTTCTTC.

The table lists this clonotype with many counts. This chain links TRBV12-3 or TRBV12-4 with TRBJ2-1, with D possibly matching TRBD2 (6 bases). CDR3 length: 13 amino acids. V lost 2 bases and J 6 bases, leaving 8 bases between the germline ends. CDR3 DNA: TGTGCCAGCAGTTTACTCGGGGGCAATGAGCAGTTCTTC. It is translated as CASSLLGGNEQFF.

In this sample, this clonotype turned up a few times. This chain links TRBV6-1 with TRBJ2-4, with D possibly TRBD2 on 7 matching bases. The germline V and J ends were trimmed by 3 bases and 0 bases, with 12 bases remaining between them. CDR1 MNHNS and CDR2 SASEGT come from the germline V gene. The CDR3 is 16 amino acids. The CDR3 protein is CASSERGGQAKNIQYF. The CDR3 DNA reads as TGTGCCAGCAGTGAGAGGGGGGGGCAAGCCAAAAACATTCAGTACTTC.

A few counts support this clonotype. V usage is TRBV29-1 and J usage is TRBJ2-5, with TRBD1 matching over 7 bases. The trim removed 5 bases at V and 5 bases at J, leaving 8 bases unmatched. The CDR3 consists of 13 residues. Germline lookup yields CDR1 SQVTM and CDR2 ANQGSEA. CDR3 loop: CSVSQGPQETQYF. CDR3 nucleotides: TGCAGCGTTTCACAGGGGCCCCAGGAGACCCAGTACTTC.

This clonotype was detected a few times. The V gene is TRBV10-3, the J gene TRBJ2-1; tentative D call: TRBD2 (6 bases). Germline CDR1 ENHRY, CDR2 SYGVKD. V was pared by 0 bases and J by 3 bases, with 12 bases between. The CDR3 is made up of 16 amino acids. DNA of the CDR3: TGTGCCATCAGTGAGTCGGTGCGGGGAAACTACAATGAGCAGTTCTTC. Protein product: CAISESVRGNYNEQFF.

This clonotype showed up just a few times. V and J are TRBV20-1 and TRBJ2-5; 7 positions match TRBD2. CDR1 DFQATT and CDR2 SNEGSKA come from the germline V gene (reference sequence). This CDR3 comprises 13 residues. V trimming: 5 bases; J trimming: 2 bases; junction bases outside the gene matches: 5. The CDR3 reads CSAPTSLQETQYF. CDR3 nucleotide sequence: TGCAGTGCTCCGACTAGCCTTCAAGAGACCCAGTACTTC.

This clonotype was counted many times. The chain has TRBV11-2 and TRBJ2-1; TRBD2 matches 12 bases. This CDR3 contains 16 residues. The J segment lost 8 bases and the V segment lost 7 bases, leaving 12 bases of the junction unmatched. Germline V gene lookup returns CDR1 SGHAT and CDR2 FQNNGV. The CDR3 reads CASTPRLAGGPHEQFF. CDR3 DNA: TGTGCCAGCACCCCTCGGCTAGCGGGAGGGCCGCATGAGCAGTTCTTC.

This clonotype has at least ten counts. The chain employs TRBV20-1 and TRBJ2-3; TRBD2 aligns across 10 bases. Germline CDR1 and CDR2: DFQATT and SNEGSKA (reference sequence). With 5 bases clipped from V and 8 bases from J, the junction kept 10 bases outside the gene matches. This CDR3 has 14 residues. For the CDR3, the DNA is TGCAGTGCTTACGTTAGACTAGCGGGTGGTACGCAGTATTTT. Its protein is CSAYVRLAGGTQYF.

The chain carries TRBV20-1 and TRBJ2-5; D possibly corresponds to TRBD1 (6 bases). There are 14 residues in the CDR3. Per germline, CDR1 DFQATT and CDR2 SNEGSKA (reference sequence). V lost 0 bases to trimming and J lost 4 bases, with 12 bases between them. CDR3 nucleotides: TGCAGTGCTAGAGATCGGGTAGGGGGAGAGACCCAGTACTTC. Translating gives CSARDRVGGETQYF.

This clonotype was picked up a small number of times. The rearrangement joins TRBV10-3 to TRBJ2-5, with 7 bases that match TRBD2. Per the germline V gene, CDR1 is ENHRY and CDR2 is SYGVKD. J lost 2 bases, V lost 8 bases, and 5 bases had no gene match. The CDR3 is 13 amino acids. The CDR3 DNA reads TGTGCCATCGGGGCGGGAGTACAAGAGACCCAGTACTTC. It encodes CAIGAGVQETQYF.

The chain links TRBV30 to TRBJ2-3, with D perhaps TRBD2 (6 bases). Germline V gives CDR1 GTSNPN, CDR2 SVGIG (reference sequence). V was cut by 4 bases and J by 3 bases, with 17 bases left in between. The CDR3 runs 15 residues. In DNA, the CDR3 is TGTGCCTGGAATGGGTTGGGCAGCGGGACAGATACGCAGTATTTT. This gives the protein CAWNGLGSGTDTQYF.